This TCR beta chain is drawn from a study of T cells in women clearing cervical HPV infection. Study overall: Controls' single incident HPV16 infection cleared within 12 months without precancer. Case blood was drawn a median about 150 days after lesion detection.

The data were produced by immunoSEQ multiplex PCR, yet TCRdb's version contains in-frame clones alone and is incomplete. The sample totals some 30,000 clones. Sequenced sample: blood buffy coat. The clonotype originates from a woman between 18 and 69 years old with a cervical HPV16 infection that either progressed to CIN3+ or cleared (not recorded which).

This chain's CDR3 is CASSREGQNEKLFF. The CDR3 DNA, read in part, is TGTGCCAGCTCACGTGAGGGACAGAATGAAAAA. This chain joins TRBV18 and TRBJ1-4, with 7 nucleotides matching TRBD1. The CDR3 end falls 3 residues outside the read, so it is completed with the germline J gene. Germline CDR1 is KGHSH and CDR2 is LQKENI. The CDR3 has 14 amino acids. V lost 4 bases, J lost 5 bases, and 4 bases stayed unmatched.